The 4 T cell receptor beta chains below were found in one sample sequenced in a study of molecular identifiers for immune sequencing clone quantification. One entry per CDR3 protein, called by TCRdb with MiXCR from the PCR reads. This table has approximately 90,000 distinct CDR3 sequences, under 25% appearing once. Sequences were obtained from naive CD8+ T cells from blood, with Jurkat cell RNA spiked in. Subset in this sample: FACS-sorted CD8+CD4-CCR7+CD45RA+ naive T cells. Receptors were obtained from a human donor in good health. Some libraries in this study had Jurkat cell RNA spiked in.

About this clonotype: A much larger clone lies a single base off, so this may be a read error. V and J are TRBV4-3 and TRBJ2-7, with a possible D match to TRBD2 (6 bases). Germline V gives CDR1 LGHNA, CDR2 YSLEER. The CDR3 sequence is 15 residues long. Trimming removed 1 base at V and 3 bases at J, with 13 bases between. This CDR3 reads CASSQGLARYYEQYF. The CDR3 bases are TGCGCCAGCAGCCAAGGGCTAGCGAGGTACTACGAGCAGTACTTC.

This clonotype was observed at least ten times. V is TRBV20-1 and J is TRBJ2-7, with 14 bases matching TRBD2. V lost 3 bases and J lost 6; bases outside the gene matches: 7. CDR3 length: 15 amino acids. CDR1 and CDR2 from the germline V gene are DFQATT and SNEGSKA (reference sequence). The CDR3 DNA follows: TGCAGTGCTAGCGCGTTTGGACTAGCGGGAGGCGAGCAGTACTTC. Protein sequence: CSASAFGLAGGEQYF.

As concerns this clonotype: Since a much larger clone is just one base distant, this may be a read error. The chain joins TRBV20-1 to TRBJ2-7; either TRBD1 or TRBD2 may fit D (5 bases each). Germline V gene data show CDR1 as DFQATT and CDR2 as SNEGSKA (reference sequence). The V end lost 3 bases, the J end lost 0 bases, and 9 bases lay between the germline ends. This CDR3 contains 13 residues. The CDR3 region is CSARGVVSYEQYF. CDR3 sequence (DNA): TGCAGTGCTAGGGGGGTCGTCTCCTACGAGCAGTACTTC.

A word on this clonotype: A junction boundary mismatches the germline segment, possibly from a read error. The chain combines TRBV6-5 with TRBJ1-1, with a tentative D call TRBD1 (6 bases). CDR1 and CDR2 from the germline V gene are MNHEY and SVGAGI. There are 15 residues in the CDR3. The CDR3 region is CASSYSVRGGTEVFF. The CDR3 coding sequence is TGTGCCAGCAGTTACTCGGTCAGGGGAGGTACTGAAGTTTTCTTT.